The 30 T cell receptor beta chains below all came from one sample that was sequenced in a study of T cell responses to AZD1222 COVID-19 vaccine. Profiled with immunoSEQ multiplex PCR; TCRdb holds only in-frame clones, not every one. The sample includes 180,000 or so clones, just over 90% of them seen just once. This specimen was peripheral blood, taken 28 days after the second AZD1222 dose. The receptors shown here come from an adult who received the AZD1222 COVID-19 vaccine.

This clone was recorded a few times. The rearrangement joins TRBV7-6 to TRBJ2-5; TRBD2 is a possible D gene (5 bases). Germline V gives CDR1 SGHVS, CDR2 FNYEAQ. This CDR3 is 15 amino acids long. V dropped 4 bases and J dropped 2 bases, with 14 bases sitting between them. CDR3 loop: CASSYTFGEQETQYF. The CDR3 nucleotides read TGTGCCAGCAGCTACACTTTCGGGGAACAAGAGACCCAGTACTTC.

The chain recombines TRBV4-3 with TRBJ1-4, with 7 bases fitting TRBD1. The CDR3 loop spans 16 amino acids. The V gene end was trimmed by 2 bases and the J gene end by 6 bases; junction bases not matched to a gene: 9. Germline values: CDR1 LGHNA, CDR2 YSLEER. The CDR3 DNA reads TGCGCCAGCAGCCAACACCGACAGGGTCGTTATGAAAAACTGTTTTTT. Translation gives CASSQHRQGRYEKLFF.

This chain uses TRBV7-9 with TRBJ1-1; unclear D gene. Trimming shortened V by 3 bases and J by 1 base, and 9 bases separated the two germline ends. Germline V gene lookup returns CDR1 SEHNR and CDR2 FQNEAQ (reference sequence). The CDR3 extends over 14 amino acids. Here the CDR3 reads CASSLSNTNTEAFF. CDR3 in DNA: TGTGCCAGCAGCTTGTCTAACACGAACACTGAAGCTTTCTTT.

V gene TRBV7-8 combines with J gene TRBJ1-2, with 8 bases aligning to TRBD1. Losses at the gene ends were 2 bases for V and 6 bases for J; bases not matched to a gene: 5. Germline values: CDR1 SGHVS, CDR2 FQNEAQ. The CDR3 extends over 14 amino acids. CDR3 sequence: CASSLLDREDGYTF. The CDR3 nucleotides read TGTGCCAGCAGCTTACTGGACAGGGAGGATGGCTACACCTTC.

The chain is built from TRBV5-1 and TRBJ1-5; D not certain. The CDR3 spans 14 residues. The ends were cut back, 5 bases at V and 1 base at J, with 10 bases in the middle. Germline CDR1 reads SGHRS; CDR2 reads YFSETQ. This chain's CDR3 is CASSWVISNQPQHF. CDR3 nucleotides: TGCGCCAGCAGTTGGGTGATCAGCAATCAGCCCCAGCATTTT.

This chain uses TRBV7-9 with TRBJ1-3; 8 bases line up with TRBD1. The germline CDR1 and CDR2 sequences are SEHNR and FQNEAQ (reference sequence). The V and J ends lost 8 bases and 3 bases, in that order; junction bases with no gene match: 9. The CDR3 runs 15 residues. The CDR3 nucleotides read TGTGCCAGCCTCCTCCCCAGGGGGCTTGGAAACACCATATATTTT. It codes for CASLLPRGLGNTIYF.

This rearrangement joins TRBV11-2 to TRBJ1-2; D is ambiguous. Trimming removed 8 bases from V and 0 bases from J, with 10 bases in between. CDR1 and CDR2 (germline): SGHAT, FQNNGV. The CDR3 has 13 amino acids. The chain's CDR3 is CASSEVSNYGYTF. CDR3 coding DNA: TGTGCCAGCTCGGAGGTTTCTAACTATGGCTACACCTTC.

On this clone: A junction end diverges from the germline sequence, so it may reflect a read error. The rearrangement uses TRBV7-7 and TRBJ1-1; weak D call: TRBD1 (5 bases). CDR1 is SSHAT and CDR2 is FNYEAQ in the germline V gene (reference sequence). This CDR3 is 13 amino acids long. This CDR3 is CASSLGENTEAFF. Here the CDR3 DNA reads TGTGCTAGCAGCTTAGGGGAGAACACTGAAGCTTTCTTT.

The CDR3 spells CASSLTSGLYEQYF. The CDR3 DNA sequence: TGTGCCAGCAGTCTGACTAGCGGACTCTACGAGCAGTACTTC. V gene TRBV6-5 combines with J gene TRBJ2-7; 9 nucleotides agree with TRBD2. J lost 3 bases, V lost 5 bases, and 5 bases had no gene match. Germline loops: CDR1 MNHEY, CDR2 SVGAGI. The CDR3 length is 14 residues.

J is TRBJ1-5 and V is TRBV6-5, with D possibly being TRBD1 (6 bases). The CDR3 loop spans 14 amino acids. V lost 3 bases, J lost 6 bases, and 12 bases lay in between. Germline lookup yields CDR1 MNHEY and CDR2 SVGAGI. CDR3 amino acids: CASSYKGVGQPQHF. CDR3 bases: TGTGCCAGCAGTTATAAGGGGGTGGGTCAGCCCCAGCATTTT.

V gene TRBV4-3 combines with J gene TRBJ2-1; 9 bases are shared with TRBD2. CDR1 is LGHNA, CDR2 YSLEER, per germline. V trimming: 1 base; J trimming: 11 bases; junction bases outside the gene matches: 6. This CDR3 spans 14 amino acids. The CDR3 protein is CASSQGTSVIKQFF. The DNA of the CDR3 is TGCGCCAGCAGCCAAGGGACTAGCGTCATTAAGCAGTTCTTC.

In this sample, this clone turned up a few times. The chain joins TRBV10-2 to TRBJ2-7; 8 bases match TRBD2. The CDR3 is made up of 15 amino acids. V shed 5 bases, J shed 0 bases, and the junction held 6 bases outside the gene matches. Germline V CDR1 and CDR2: WSHSY, SAAADI. CDR3 in DNA: TGCGCCAGCAGTACAGACCTAGCGGGCTCCTACGAGCAGTACTTC. This gives the protein CASSTDLAGSYEQYF.

This chain uses TRBV7-3 with TRBJ1-6; 9 nucleotides align to TRBD1. CDR1 and CDR2 (germline): SGHTA, FQGTGA. This CDR3 is 15 amino acids long. V lost 6 bases, J lost 9 bases, and 9 bases stayed unmatched. The CDR3 region is CASSEQGARSSPLHF. The CDR3 nucleotides are TGTGCCAGCAGTGAACAGGGGGCGCGAAGTTCACCCCTCCACTTT.

V gene TRBV6-2 or TRBV6-3 combines with J gene TRBJ1-2; D unresolved. Between the trimmed V and J ends, which lost 5 bases and 4 bases, there was a span of 14 bases. Germline V CDR1 and CDR2: MNHEY, SVGEGT. CDR3 length: 14 amino acids. The chain's CDR3 is CASSDPGGPYGYTF. CDR3 bases: TGTGCCAGCAGTGACCCAGGAGGCCCCTATGGCTACACCTTC.

The rearrangement links TRBV29-1 to TRBJ2-3; TRBD2 aligns across 12 bases. The CDR3 spans 16 residues. Trimming at V came to 3 bases and at J to 3 bases, leaving 7 bases not matched to a gene. Germline V gives CDR1 SQVTM, CDR2 ANQGSEA. DNA for the CDR3: TGCAGCGTTGAGTCTAGCGGGAGGGCCAGGACAGATACGCAGTATTTT. Translating gives CSVESSGRARTDTQYF.

The chain carries TRBV7-3 and TRBJ2-1, with D perhaps being TRBD1 or TRBD2 (5 bases each). CDR1 SGHTA and CDR2 FQGTGA come from the germline V gene. The CDR3 covers 14 residues. The V gene lost 4 bases and the J gene lost 6 bases, with 13 bases spanning the gap. CDR3 nucleotide sequence: TGTGCCAGCAGCTATCGGGACGGCGTCAATGAGCAGTTCTTC. Its translation: CASSYRDGVNEQFF.

This clone was seen only a few times. The chain links TRBV11-2 to TRBJ2-1, with D perhaps matching TRBD1 or TRBD2 (5 bases each). The V end lost 5 bases, the J end lost 5 bases, and 13 bases lay between the germline ends. The CDR3 is 14 residues long. CDR1 is SGHAT, CDR2 FQNNGV, per germline. The CDR3 spells CASSHLRGNNEQFF. The CDR3 region has the DNA TGTGCCAGCAGCCACTTGAGGGGTAACAATGAGCAGTTCTTC. Complete variable domain (other parts from reference TRBV11-2 and TRBJ2-1): EAGVAQSPRYKIIEKRQSVAFWCNPISGHATLYWYQQILGQGPKLLIQFQNNGVVDDSQLPKDRFSAERLKGVDSTLKIQPAKLEDSAVYLCASSHLRGNNEQFFGPGTRLTVL.

The chain joins TRBV15 to TRBJ2-7, with 8 bases that match TRBD2. The CDR3 has 15 residues. V lost 3 bases to trimming and J lost 7 bases; unmatched junction nucleotides: 11. Germline V gene sequence: CDR1 LNHNV, CDR2 YYDKDF (reference sequence). This CDR3 is CATSSPGLGSREQYF. In DNA, the CDR3 is TGTGCCACCAGCAGCCCGGGACTAGGGTCGCGGGAGCAGTACTTC.

This chain uses TRBV3-1 (or the pseudogene TRBV3-2) with TRBJ1-3; D might be TRBD1 (5 bases). CDR3 length equals 16 residues. The germline gives CDR1 LGHDT, CDR2 YNNKEL (reference sequence). Trimming took off 1 base at V and 1 base at J, with 11 bases between the two ends. This CDR3 reads CASSQGGGGSGNTIYF. CDR3 in DNA: TGTGCCAGCAGCCAAGGTGGTGGGGGTTCTGGAAACACCATATATTTT.

This sequence joins TRBV5-4 and TRBJ2-7; perhaps D is TRBD1 or TRBD2 (6 bases each). V dropped 4 bases and J dropped 4 bases, with 15 bases sitting between them. This CDR3 spans 14 amino acids. Germline CDR1 is SGHNT and CDR2 is YYREEE (reference sequence). In DNA, the CDR3 is TGTGCCAGCAGCCAGGTTGGGGGGCCTTACGAGCAGTACTTC. Translated: CASSQVGGPYEQYF.

The chain joins TRBV30 to TRBJ2-1; D possibly corresponds to TRBD2 (5 bases). The CDR3 length is 10 residues. V lost 6 bases to trimming and J lost 6 bases, with 6 bases between them. Looked up from germline, CDR1 is GTSNPN and CDR2 is SVGIG (reference sequence). This CDR3 is CACAGNEQFF. The CDR3, as DNA: TGTGCCTGTGCGGGCAATGAGCAGTTCTTC.

Worth noting for this clone: This specimen includes other DNA sequences encoding the same CDR3. V usage is TRBV3-1 (or the pseudogene TRBV3-2) and J usage is TRBJ1-3; D gene uncertain. Germline assignment: CDR1 LGHDT and CDR2 YNNKEL (reference sequence). The CDR3 has 12 amino acids. V lost 4 bases to trimming and J lost 3 bases, with 4 bases between them. For the CDR3, the DNA is TGTGCCAGCAGCCGAGGTGGAAACACCATATATTTT. It codes for CASSRGGNTIYF.

Written as DNA, the CDR3 is TGTGCCAGCAGCTTACGCCGGACAGGGAACTTACCCACCGGGGAGCTGTTTTTT. Protein product: CASSLRRTGNLPTGELFF. J is TRBJ2-2 and V is TRBV7-2; 8 bases are shared with TRBD1. With 2 bases clipped from V and 4 bases from J, the junction kept 12 bases outside the gene matches. In germline, CDR1 is SGHTA, CDR2 FQGNSA. This CDR3 comprises 18 residues.

The chain recombines TRBV6-5 with TRBJ2-1; D gene unclear. This CDR3 has 15 residues. V shed 8 bases and J shed 0 bases, with 14 bases lying between them. Germline V gene data show CDR1 as MNHEY and CDR2 as SVGAGI. Here the CDR3 reads CASLPFLSSYNEQFF. For the CDR3, the DNA is TGTGCCAGCCTACCGTTCCTGAGCTCCTACAATGAGCAGTTCTTC.

V is TRBV30 and J is TRBJ1-4; possibly TRBD1 for D (5 bases). Germline V gene lookup returns CDR1 GTSNPN and CDR2 SVGIG (reference sequence). Trimming left V 6 bases short and J 14 bases short, with 25 bases between. CDR3 length equals 14 residues. The CDR3 DNA follows: TGTGCCTGCCCCCAGGGTGGAGGTCTCGTCGGGCTGTTTTTT. Amino acid sequence: CACPQGGGLVGLFF.

This chain connects TRBV27 to TRBJ2-7; weak D call: TRBD1 (6 bases). The CDR3 spans 16 residues. Trimming shortened V by 4 bases and J by 1 base, and 17 bases separated the two germline ends. The germline V gene has CDR1 MNHEY and CDR2 SMNVEV (reference sequence). The DNA for the CDR3 is TGTGCCAGCAGTTCCTTGAGCAGGGGCTATTCCTACGAGCAGTACTTC. Its protein is CASSSLSRGYSYEQYF.

The V and J genes are TRBV9 and TRBJ2-2; D call uncertain. The germline V gene encodes CDR1 SGDLS and CDR2 YYNGEE. Deletions cut 0 bases from V and 3 bases from J, with 9 bases between. The CDR3 loop spans 15 amino acids. CDR3 sequence reads: CASSVGTRDTGELFF. The CDR3, as DNA: TGTGCCAGCAGCGTAGGCACCCGTGACACCGGGGAGCTGTTTTTT.

The gene calls are TRBV11-3 and TRBJ2-1, with a tentative D call TRBD2 (7 bases). Germline CDR1 SGHNT, CDR2 YENEEA. The CDR3 consists of 12 residues. The V end was cut by 8 bases, the J end by 4 bases, with 9 bases between. Here the CDR3 DNA reads TGTGCCAGCGGGAGGGGGTACAATGAGCAGTTCTTC. This gives the protein CASGRGYNEQFF.

This clone was picked up a small number of times. The chain links TRBV3-1 (or the pseudogene TRBV3-2) to TRBJ2-5, with 7 nucleotides matching TRBD1. The junction had 13 bases not matched to a gene; V was cut back by 5 bases and J by 7 bases. The CDR3 contains 15 residues. Germline CDR1 LGHDT, CDR2 YNNKEL (reference sequence). The CDR3 DNA follows: TGTGCCAGCAGCTTATGGACAGGCAGGTTCGGGACCCAGTACTTC. It translates to CASSLWTGRFGTQYF.

This clone was found once. This chain uses TRBV7-3 with TRBJ2-3; the D is unclear. Trimming removed 5 bases from V and 4 bases from J, with 10 bases in between. The V gene's germline CDR1 is SGHTA and CDR2 FQGTGA. This CDR3 spans 13 amino acids. Here the CDR3 DNA reads TGTGCCAGCAGCCCCCCCGGGTCAGATACGCAGTATTTT. As protein: CASSPPGSDTQYF.